This TCR beta chain was captured in a study of blood T cell repertoires in COVID-19. Using immunoSEQ multiplex PCR, the repertoire was profiled, and TCRdb retains in-frame clones only, with some absent. The data contain approximately 160,000 clones, 84% of them singletons. Trimming took 2 bases from V and 2 from J, leaving 10 bases between them. CDR1 is MNHNY and CDR2 is SVGAGI in the germline V gene (reference sequence). This CDR3 region has 14 residues. Sequencing was performed on peripheral blood. The clonotype originates from a man aged 40-49 years who had recovered from COVID-19. V usage is TRBV6-6 and J usage is TRBJ2-7; D might be TRBD1 (6 bases). The CDR3 region has the DNA TGTGCCAGCAGTTACGGGGGACACCCCTACGAGCAGTACTTC. Its protein product is CASSYGGHPYEQYF.